These 12 T cell receptor beta chains originate from one sample sequenced in a study of shared clonotypes between healthy human individuals. Clones were sequenced by immunoSEQ multiplex PCR, and TCRdb holds only the in-frame ones, with some missing. The sample holds a few million clones; about 92% are singletons and the top ten take 0.35% to 0.45%. Material for sequencing was naive CD4+ T cells from PBMCs. Subset reported: CD45RA+ positively selected. The receptors shown here come from a man aged 18-30 years in good health. Some clones in this sample may be carry-over from other donors' samples.

J is TRBJ1-3 and V is TRBV11-3; D is undetermined. The CDR3 has 12 amino acids. Looked up from germline, CDR1 is SGHNT and CDR2 is YENEEA. Between the trimmed V and J ends, which lost 5 bases and 2 bases, there was a span of 4 bases. The CDR3 loop reads CASSRTGNTIYF. DNA of the CDR3: TGTGCCAGCAGCCGGACTGGAAACACCATATATTTT.

The genes are TRBV9 and TRBJ2-2; TRBD2 is a possible D gene (5 bases). V was trimmed by 0 bases and J by 1 base, leaving 7 bases between them. Germline V gene sequence: CDR1 SGDLS, CDR2 YYNGEE. The CDR3 is made up of 15 amino acids. This CDR3 is CASSVASWNTGELFF. CDR3 in DNA: TGTGCCAGCAGCGTAGCTAGCTGGAACACCGGGGAGCTGTTTTTT.

The CDR3 is CASSLSAGYGYTF. The CDR3, as DNA: TGTGCCAGCAGTTTAAGTGCAGGGTATGGCTACACCTTC. The genes are TRBV27 and TRBJ1-2; maybe TRBD1 (5 bases). Germline V gives CDR1 MNHEY, CDR2 SMNVEV (reference sequence). Deletions cut 2 bases from V and 5 bases from J, with 9 bases between. The CDR3 has 13 amino acids.

The chain recombines TRBV18 with TRBJ2-1, with TRBD2 identical over 7 bases. Germline loops: CDR1 KGHSH, CDR2 LQKENI. After removal of 5 bases from V and 8 bases from J, the junction contained 12 bases not matched to a gene. The CDR3 runs to 15 residues. The CDR3 sequence is CASSARTSIKHEQFF. The CDR3 DNA reads TGTGCCAGCTCAGCCCGGACTAGTATTAAACATGAGCAGTTCTTC.

The chain joins TRBV10-3 to TRBJ2-7, with 11 nucleotides matching TRBD2. V gave up 6 bases and J gave up 2 bases; unmatched junction bases: 9. Germline V gives CDR1 ENHRY, CDR2 SYGVKD. The CDR3 is 16 residues long. The CDR3 here is CAISGTGTSGPYEQYF. The DNA of the CDR3 is TGTGCCATCAGCGGAACCGGGACTAGCGGTCCCTACGAGCAGTACTTC.

The chain carries TRBV7-2 and TRBJ1-2; D ambiguous. The germline V gene encodes CDR1 SGHTA and CDR2 FQGNSA. The CDR3 loop spans 12 amino acids. The germline V and J ends were trimmed by 2 bases and 8 bases, with 9 bases remaining between them. The CDR3 sequence: CASSLRTVGYTF. CDR3 sequence (DNA): TGTGCCAGCAGCTTAAGGACGGTGGGCTACACCTTC.

This clone was counted between two and nine times. V gene TRBV18 combines with J gene TRBJ2-3, with 7 nucleotides matching TRBD2. The ends lost 3 bases at V and 0 bases at J; junction bases unmatched: 3. The germline CDR1 and CDR2 sequences are KGHSH and LQKENI. The CDR3 spans 15 residues. CDR3 bases: TGTGCCAGCTCACCCCTAGCGGATAGCACAGATACGCAGTATTTT. Residues: CASSPLADSTDTQYF.

The V and J genes are TRBV27 and TRBJ2-2, with TRBD1 identical over 11 bases. The CDR3 runs 15 residues. Germline trimming cut 7 bases from V and 8 bases from J; bases unmatched to any gene: 9. CDR1 MNHEY and CDR2 SMNVEV come from the germline V gene (reference sequence). CDR3 sequence (DNA): TGTGCCAGCACCCCGTCGGACAGGGGGCTGGGGGAGCTGTTTTTT. It yields the protein CASTPSDRGLGELFF.

V gene TRBV6-5 combines with J gene TRBJ2-7; 7 bases agree with TRBD2. The V segment lost 10 bases and the J segment 2 bases; nucleotides outside the gene matches: 11. Germline values: CDR1 MNHEY, CDR2 SVGAGI. The CDR3 runs to 14 residues. CDR3 coding DNA: TGTGCCACCTCAAGGGCTAGCGGACCCTACGAGCAGTACTTC. Its protein is CATSRASGPYEQYF.

The chain carries TRBV7-9 and TRBJ2-3; tentatively, D is TRBD1 (6 bases). Germline values: CDR1 SEHNR, CDR2 FQNEAQ (reference sequence). The V and J ends lost 5 bases and 5 bases respectively, with 17 bases between them. This CDR3 has 15 amino acids. CDR3 sequence reads: CASSPAAGVVDTQYF. DNA for the CDR3: TGTGCCAGCAGCCCGGCCGCAGGGGTGGTAGATACGCAGTATTTT.

This rearrangement joins TRBV9 to TRBJ2-1; 10 positions agree with TRBD2. CDR3 length: 14 amino acids. V shed 7 bases, J shed 5 bases, and the junction held 6 bases outside the gene matches. Germline V gene data show CDR1 as SGDLS and CDR2 as YYNGEE. The CDR3 protein is CASSRTSGDNEQFF. Written as DNA, the CDR3 is TGTGCCAGCTCCCGGACTAGCGGCGACAATGAGCAGTTCTTC.

The chain recombines TRBV7-3 with TRBJ2-2, with 8 bases lining up with TRBD1. Trimming removed 6 bases from V and 6 bases from J; junction bases left unmatched: 12. The CDR3 runs to 16 residues. Per the germline V gene, CDR1 is SGHTA and CDR2 is FQGTGA. The CDR3 nucleotides read TGTGCCAGCAGTCCTCGGACAGGGTCGGTACCCGGGGAGCTGTTTTTT. Translating it yields CASSPRTGSVPGELFF.